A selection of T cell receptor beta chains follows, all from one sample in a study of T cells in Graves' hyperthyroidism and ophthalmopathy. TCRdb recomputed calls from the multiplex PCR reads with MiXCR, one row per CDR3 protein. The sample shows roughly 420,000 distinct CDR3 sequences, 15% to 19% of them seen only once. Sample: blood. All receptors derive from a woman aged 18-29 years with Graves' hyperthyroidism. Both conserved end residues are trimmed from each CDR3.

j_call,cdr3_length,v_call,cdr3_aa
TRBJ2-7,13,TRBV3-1,ASSQGRPGPYEQY
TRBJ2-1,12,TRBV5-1,ASSLASEGDEQF
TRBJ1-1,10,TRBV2,ALDGGNTEAF
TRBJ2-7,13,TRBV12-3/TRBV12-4,ASSLETSGPYEQY
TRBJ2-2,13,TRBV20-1,SAGRGGGDTGELF
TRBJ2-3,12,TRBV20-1,SALAPESTDTQY
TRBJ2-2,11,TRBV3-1,ASSLRPQGELF
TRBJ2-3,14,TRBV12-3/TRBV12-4,ASSKTSGGPQDTQY
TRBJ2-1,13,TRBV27,ASSLSGSPGNEQF
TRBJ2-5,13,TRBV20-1,SARDGDDPAETQY
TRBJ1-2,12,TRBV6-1,ASSTLGLPYGYT
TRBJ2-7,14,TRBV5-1,ASSLVSSANSYEQY
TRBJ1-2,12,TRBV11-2,ASRGEDRGKGYT
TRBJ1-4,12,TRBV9,ASSPRGSNEKLF
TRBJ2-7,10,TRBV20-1,SALDIFYEQY
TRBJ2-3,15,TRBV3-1,ASSQDVRGLTRDTQY
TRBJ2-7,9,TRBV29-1,SVVAGKEQY
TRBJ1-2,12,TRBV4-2,ASSQDVRDHGYT
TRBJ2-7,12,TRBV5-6,ASSLLLASYEQY
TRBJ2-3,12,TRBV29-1,SAGQGWSTDTQY
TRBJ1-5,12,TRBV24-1,ATSSGDSNQPQH
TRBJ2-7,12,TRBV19,ASSIYGSSYEQY
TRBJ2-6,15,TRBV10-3,AVTAGTGGVGANVLT
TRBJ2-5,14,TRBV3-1,ASSHLRGVRQETQY
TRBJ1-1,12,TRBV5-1,ASSSQGVGTEAF
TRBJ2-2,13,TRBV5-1,ASSLAGGDTGELF
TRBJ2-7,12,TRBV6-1,ASSYRGPTREQY
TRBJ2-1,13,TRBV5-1,ASSAGGASYNEQF
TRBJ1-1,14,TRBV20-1,SAALVPQARNTEAF
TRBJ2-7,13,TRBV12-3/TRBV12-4,ASSFSVGATYEQY
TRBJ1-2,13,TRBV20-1,SARDSRTGVNGYT
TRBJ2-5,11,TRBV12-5,ASAWGGEETQY
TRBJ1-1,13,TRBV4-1,ASRPTDRENTEAF
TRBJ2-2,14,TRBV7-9,ASSLLAGRNTGELF
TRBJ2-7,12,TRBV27,ASSFKRDAYEQY
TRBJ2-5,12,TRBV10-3,AISEFQPQETQY
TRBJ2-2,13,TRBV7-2,ASSLREGNTGELF
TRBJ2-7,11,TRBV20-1,SARTVVSYEQY
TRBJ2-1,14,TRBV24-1,ATSDFSGEDRDEQF
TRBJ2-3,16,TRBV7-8,ASSVGTSSLLLRDTQY
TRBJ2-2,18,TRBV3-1,ASSQAEWTSGALNTGELF